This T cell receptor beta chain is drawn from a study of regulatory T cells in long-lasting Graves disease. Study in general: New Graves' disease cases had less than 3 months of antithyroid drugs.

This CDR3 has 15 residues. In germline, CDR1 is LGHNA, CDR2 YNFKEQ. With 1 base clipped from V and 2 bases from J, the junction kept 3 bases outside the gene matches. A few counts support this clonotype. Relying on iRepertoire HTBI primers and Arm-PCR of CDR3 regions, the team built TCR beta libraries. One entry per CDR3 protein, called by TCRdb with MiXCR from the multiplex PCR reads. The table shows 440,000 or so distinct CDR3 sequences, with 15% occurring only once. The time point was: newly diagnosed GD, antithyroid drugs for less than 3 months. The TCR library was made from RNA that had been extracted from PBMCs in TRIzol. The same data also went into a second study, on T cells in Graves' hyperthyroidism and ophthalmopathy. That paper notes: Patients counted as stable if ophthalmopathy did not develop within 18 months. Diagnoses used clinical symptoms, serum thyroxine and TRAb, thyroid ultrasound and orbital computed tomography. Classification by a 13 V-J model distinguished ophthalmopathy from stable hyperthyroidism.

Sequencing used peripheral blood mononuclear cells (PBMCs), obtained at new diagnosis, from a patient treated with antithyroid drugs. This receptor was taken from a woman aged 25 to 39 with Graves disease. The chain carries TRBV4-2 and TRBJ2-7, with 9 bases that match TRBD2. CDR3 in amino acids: CASSQASGTAYEQYF. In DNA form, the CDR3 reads TGTGCCAGCAGCCAAGCTAGCGGGACCGCCTACGAGCAGTACTTC.